The clone carrying this T cell receptor beta chain has more than one count but fewer than ten. The antigen remains unidentified. Germline V gene data show CDR1 as MNHNS and CDR2 as SASEGT. V was pared by 6 bases and J by 0 bases, with 11 bases between. This CDR3 comprises 14 residues. Healthy bone marrow donors supplied every sample. The data derive from a study of cytomegalovirus exposure and HLA in healthy donors. The study's findings and limits: Most TCR sequences were uncommon, yet certain public TCRs appeared in many donors. A classifier reportedly called cytomegalovirus status with high sensitivity and specificity.

Amplification used 60 Vbeta primers and 13 Jbeta primers. Only in-frame clones appear in the TCRdb table, and some are missing; sequencing was by immunoSEQ multiplex PCR. Seen here are some 150,000 clones, roughly 70% observed once, and the top ten hold 6.5% to 9%. This receptor was obtained from a man aged 25-45 years in good health and CMV-seronegative. The V and J genes are TRBV6-1 and TRBJ1-2, with D possibly TRBD1 on 5 matching bases. The specimen was PBMCs. Here the CDR3 DNA reads TGTGCCAGCAGACCGGACACTTCTAACTATGGCTACACCTTC. Amino acids: CASRPDTSNYGYTF.